This T cell receptor (beta chain) was sequenced in a study of cytomegalovirus exposure and HLA in healthy donors. PCR employed 60 Vbeta and 13 Jbeta primers. The repertoire was sequenced with immunoSEQ multiplex PCR; TCRdb's copy has only in-frame clones and lacks some. The ten top clones account for approximately 10%, within a sample of about 55,000 clones. This CDR3 has 16 residues. The germline gives CDR1 SEHNR, CDR2 FQNEAQ (reference sequence). The V gene lost 5 bases and the J gene lost 2 bases, with 19 bases spanning the gap. The clonotype originates from a man aged 50-59 years in good health and CMV-seropositive. The chain employs TRBV7-9 and TRBJ2-7, with D perhaps matching TRBD2 (5 bases). The sample taken for sequencing was PBMCs. The CDR3 is CASSQEFSGRPYEQYF. In nucleotides, the CDR3 is TGTGCCAGCAGCCAGGAGTTCAGCGGACGACCCTACGAGCAGTACTTC.